Listed here is a single T cell receptor beta chain. Germline CDR1 and CDR2: SGDLS and YYNGEE. V lost 4 bases, J lost 5 bases, and 12 bases lay in between. CDR3 length: 13 amino acids. These data belong to a study of shared clonotypes between healthy human individuals. Bulk PBMC genomic DNA spanned ten immunoSEQ deep plates. Repertoires were generated with immunoSEQ multiplex PCR, while TCRdb's copy carries only in-frame clones and drops some. The sample lists about 490,000 clones; 70% to 80% were seen once. J is TRBJ2-5 and V is TRBV9; D unclear. The receptor was isolated from a middle-aged woman in good health. Some clones in this sample may be carry-over from other donors' samples. The material sequenced was PBMCs. The CDR3 region is CASSTGPGETQYF. The CDR3 nucleotides are TGTGCCAGCAGCACCGGTCCTGGGGAGACCCAGTACTTC.